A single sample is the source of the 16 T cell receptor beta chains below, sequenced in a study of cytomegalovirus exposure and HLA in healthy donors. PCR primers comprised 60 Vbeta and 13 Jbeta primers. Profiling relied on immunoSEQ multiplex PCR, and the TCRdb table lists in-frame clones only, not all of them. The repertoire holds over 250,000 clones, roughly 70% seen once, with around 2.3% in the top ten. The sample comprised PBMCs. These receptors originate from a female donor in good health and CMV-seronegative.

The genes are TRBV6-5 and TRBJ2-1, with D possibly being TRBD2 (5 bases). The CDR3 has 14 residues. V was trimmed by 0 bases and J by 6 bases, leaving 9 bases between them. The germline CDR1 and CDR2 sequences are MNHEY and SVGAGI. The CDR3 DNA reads TGTGCCAGCAGTTACTCCGCTAGCAGCAATGAGCAGTTCTTC. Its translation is CASSYSASSNEQFF.

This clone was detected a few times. The CDR3 DNA reads as TGTGCTAGTGGTTTGGTTCTCCTGCGGGGGACTAGCACAGATACGCAGTATTTT. Protein sequence: CASGLVLLRGTSTDTQYF. This chain uses TRBV12-5 with TRBJ2-3; 7 nucleotides align to TRBD2. V was pared by 0 bases and J by 0 bases, with 9 bases of the junction left unmatched. The CDR3 has 18 amino acids. Germline loops: CDR1 LGHNT, CDR2 FRNRAP.

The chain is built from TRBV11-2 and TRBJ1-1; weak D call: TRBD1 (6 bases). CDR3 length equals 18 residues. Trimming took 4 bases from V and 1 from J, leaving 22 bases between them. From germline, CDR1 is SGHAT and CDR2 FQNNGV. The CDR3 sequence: CASSSIPRRGRGNTEAFF. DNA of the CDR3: TGTGCCAGCAGCTCGATCCCCCGCAGGGGAAGGGGGAACACTGAAGCTTTCTTT.

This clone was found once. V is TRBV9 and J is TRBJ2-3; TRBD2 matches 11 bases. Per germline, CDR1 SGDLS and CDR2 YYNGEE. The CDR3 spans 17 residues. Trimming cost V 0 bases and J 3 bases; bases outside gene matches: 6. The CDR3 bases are TGTGCCAGCAGCGTAGCTACATTAGCGGGGGGGACAGATACGCAGTATTTT. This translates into CASSVATLAGGTDTQYF.

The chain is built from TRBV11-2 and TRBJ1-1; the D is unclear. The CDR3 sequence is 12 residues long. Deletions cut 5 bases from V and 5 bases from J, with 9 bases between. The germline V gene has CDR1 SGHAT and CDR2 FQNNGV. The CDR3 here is CASSPRATEAFF. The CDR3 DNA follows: TGTGCCAGCAGCCCCCGTGCGACTGAAGCTTTCTTT.

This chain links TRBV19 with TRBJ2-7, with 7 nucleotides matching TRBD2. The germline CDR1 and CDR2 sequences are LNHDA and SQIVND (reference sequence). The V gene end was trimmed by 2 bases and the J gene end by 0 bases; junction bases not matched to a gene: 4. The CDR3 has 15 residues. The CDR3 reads CASSIQGGSSYEQYF. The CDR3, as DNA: TGTGCCAGTAGTATACAAGGCGGGAGCTCCTACGAGCAGTACTTC.

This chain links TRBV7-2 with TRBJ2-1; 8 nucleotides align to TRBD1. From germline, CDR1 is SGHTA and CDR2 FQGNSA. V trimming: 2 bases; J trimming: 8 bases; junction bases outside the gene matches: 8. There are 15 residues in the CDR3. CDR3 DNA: TGTGCCAGCAGCTTACAGCCAGGGGGCCAATATGAGCAGTTCTTC. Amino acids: CASSLQPGGQYEQFF. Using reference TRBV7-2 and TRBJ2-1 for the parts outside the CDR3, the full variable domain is GAGVSQSPSNKVTEKGKDVELRCDPISGHTALYWYRQSLGQGLEFLIYFQGNSAPDKSGLPSDRFSAERTGGSVSTLTIQRTQQEDSAVYLCASSLQPGGQYEQFFGPGTRLTVL.

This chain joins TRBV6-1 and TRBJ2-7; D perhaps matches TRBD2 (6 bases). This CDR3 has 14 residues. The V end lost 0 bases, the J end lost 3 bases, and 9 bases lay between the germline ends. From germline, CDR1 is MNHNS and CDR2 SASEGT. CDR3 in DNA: TGTGCCAGCAGTGAAGCCGGGACTTACTACGAGCAGTACTTC. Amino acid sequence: CASSEAGTYYEQYF.

This CDR3 reads CASSVGGPDTQYF. As DNA, the CDR3 is TGTGCCAGCAGCGTCGGGGGACCAGATACGCAGTATTTT. J is TRBJ2-3 and V is TRBV6-5; D possibly corresponds to TRBD2 (6 bases). Trimming stripped 6 bases from V and 4 bases from J, with 11 bases between. The CDR3 extends over 13 amino acids. Germline-derived CDR1 and CDR2 are MNHEY and SVGAGI.

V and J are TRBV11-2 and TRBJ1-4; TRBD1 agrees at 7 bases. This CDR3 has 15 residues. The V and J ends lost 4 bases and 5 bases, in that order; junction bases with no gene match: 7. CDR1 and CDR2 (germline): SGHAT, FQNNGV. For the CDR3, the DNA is TGTGCCAGCAGCTCTCGGACAGGAAGCAATGAAAAACTGTTTTTT. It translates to CASSSRTGSNEKLFF.

CDR3 bases: TGTGCCAGCAGTCCTCAGGCCGGGAACACTGAAGCTTTCTTT. This codes for CASSPQAGNTEAFF. The chain links TRBV7-2 to TRBJ1-1; D is unresolved. The CDR3 contains 14 residues. The germline CDR1 and CDR2 sequences are SGHTA and FQGNSA. V lost 6 bases, J lost 1 base, and 12 bases lay in between.

The CDR3 is CASSLGAFSYEQYF. The CDR3 region has the DNA TGTGCCAGCAGTTTAGGGGCCTTCTCCTACGAGCAGTACTTC. The J gene is TRBJ2-7, the V gene TRBV27, with a tentative D call TRBD1 (5 bases). The CDR3 is 14 amino acids. Germline CDR1 and CDR2: MNHEY and SMNVEV (reference sequence). Trimming left V 2 bases short and J 0 bases short, with 8 bases between.

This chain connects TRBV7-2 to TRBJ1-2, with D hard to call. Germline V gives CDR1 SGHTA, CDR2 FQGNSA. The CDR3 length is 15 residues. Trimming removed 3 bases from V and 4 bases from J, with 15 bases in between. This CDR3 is CASSFGRGRSYGYTF. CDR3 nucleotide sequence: TGTGCCAGCAGCTTCGGGAGAGGCAGGAGCTATGGCTACACCTTC.

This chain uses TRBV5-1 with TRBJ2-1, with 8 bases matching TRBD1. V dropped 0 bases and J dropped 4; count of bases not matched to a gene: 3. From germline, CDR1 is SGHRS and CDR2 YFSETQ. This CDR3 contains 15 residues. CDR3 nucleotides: TGCGCCAGCAGCTTGGTGGGACAGGTATACAATGAGCAGTTCTTC. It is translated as CASSLVGQVYNEQFF.

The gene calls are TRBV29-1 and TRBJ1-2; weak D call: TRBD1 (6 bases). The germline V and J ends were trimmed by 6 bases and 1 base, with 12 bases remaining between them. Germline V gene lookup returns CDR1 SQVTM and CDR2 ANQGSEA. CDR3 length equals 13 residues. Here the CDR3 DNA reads TGCAGCGTCTTCCCAGGGGATAACTATGGCTACACCTTC. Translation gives CSVFPGDNYGYTF.

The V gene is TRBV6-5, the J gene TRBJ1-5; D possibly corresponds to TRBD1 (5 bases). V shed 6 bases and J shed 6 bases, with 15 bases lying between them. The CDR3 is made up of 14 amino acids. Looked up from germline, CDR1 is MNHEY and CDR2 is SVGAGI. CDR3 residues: CASSPRQGGQPQHF. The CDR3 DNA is TGTGCCAGCAGCCCTCGTCAGGGAGGTCAGCCCCAGCATTTT.